These T cell receptor beta chains were read from a single sample in a study of blood T cell repertoires in COVID-19. Libraries were prepared by immunoSEQ multiplex PCR; TCRdb keeps only in-frame clonotypes and omits some of them. The profile covers more than 150,000 clones, with approximately 86% appearing a single time and 2% to 2.5% taken by the ten largest. The sequenced sample was PBMCs or T cells enriched from blood (not recorded which). The receptors were sampled from a woman under 40 who had recovered from COVID-19. Each CDR3 is given with its conserved first and last residue. D genes are given only for firm matches. The size of a clone is reported for some rows only, either as once, few or many, or as a class for expanded clones.

. . TRBJ1-2 TRBV10-3 CAISDYRWNGYTF TGTGCCATCAGTGACTACAGGTGGAATGGCTACACCTTC
. . TRBJ1-1 TRBV5-1 CASSLNREEAFF TGCGCCAGCAGCTTGAACCGGGAAGAAGCTTTCTTT
. once TRBJ1-1 TRBV9 CASSVPFGGAEAFF TGTGCCAGCAGCGTACCGTTTGGAGGGGCTGAAGCTTTCTTT
. . TRBJ1-2 TRBV11-3 CASSSSERTGYTF TGTGCCAGCAGCTCTTCCGAGCGCACTGGCTACACCTTC
TRBD2 . TRBJ2-7 TRBV7-8 CASSLALGLAGSSEQYF TGTGCCAGCAGCTTAGCGCTGGGTCTAGCGGGATCATCCGAGCAGTACTTC
TRBD1 . TRBJ1-2 TRBV29-1 CSVDPRQGASYGYTF TGCAGCGTTGACCCTCGACAGGGGGCCAGCTATGGCTACACCTTC
TRBD2 . TRBJ2-3 TRBV15 CATSRGTSGASTDTQYF TGTGCCACCAGCAGGGGGACTAGCGGAGCTAGCACAGATACGCAGTATTTT
TRBD2 . TRBJ2-3 TRBV9 CASSDGTSGRGRQYF TGTGCCAGCAGCGACGGGACTAGCGGGAGGGGGAGGCAGTATTTT
. . TRBJ1-1 TRBV30 CAWLPRRGASRGTEAFF TGTGCCTGGCTCCCCAGGCGGGGGGCTTCCCGTGGGACTGAAGCTTTCTTT
. . TRBJ2-7 TRBV6-5 CASSIHRDTYEQYF TGTGCCAGCAGTATCCACCGGGATACCTACGAGCAGTACTTC
TRBD1 . TRBJ1-2 TRBV9 CASSATGTQGYTF TGTGCCAGCAGCGCGACAGGGACTCAAGGCTACACCTTC
TRBD2 . TRBJ2-3 TRBV5-4 CASRSGLAGATDTQYF TGTGCCAGCAGGTCGGGACTAGCGGGAGCAACAGATACGCAGTATTTT
. . TRBJ1-2 TRBV21-1 CASIRSFRYTF TGTGCCAGCATCAGGTCTTTCCGCTACACCTTC
TRBD1 . TRBJ1-1 TRBV7-9 CAGQGSLNTEAFF TGTGCCGGACAGGGGTCCCTGAACACTGAAGCTTTCTTT
. . TRBJ2-7 TRBV6-5 CASSSGAEQYF TGTGCCAGCAGTAGCGGCGCCGAGCAGTACTTC
. . TRBJ1-5 TRBV27 CASSASGHQPQHF TGTGCCAGCAGCGCTTCAGGGCATCAGCCCCAGCATTTT
TRBD1 . TRBJ1-3 TRBV6-1 CASTEGGASGNTIYF TGTGCCAGCACTGAAGGGGGCGCTTCTGGAAACACCATATATTTT
. . TRBJ1-1 TRBV6-4 CASSDSIGTSTEAFF TGTGCCAGCAGTGACTCAATCGGGACATCCACTGAAGCTTTCTTT
TRBD1 . TRBJ2-3 TRBV19 CASSRGTRTDTQYF TGTGCCAGTAGCAGGGGGACCCGCACAGATACGCAGTATTTT
. . TRBJ2-2 TRBV14 CASSQLGSPNTGELFF TGTGCCAGCAGCCAACTCGGGTCGCCGAACACCGGGGAGCTGTTTTTT
. once TRBJ2-1 TRBV6-4 CASSDSSESEQFF TGTGCCAGCAGTGACTCTAGCGAGAGTGAGCAGTTCTTC
TRBD2 . TRBJ2-7 TRBV6-5 CASSPSGESYYEQYF TGTGCCAGCAGTCCTAGCGGAGAATCTTACTACGAGCAGTACTTC
TRBD1 . TRBJ1-1 TRBV5-1 CASSTTSSGDRASTEAFF TGCGCCAGCAGCACCACATCGTCCGGAGACAGGGCTAGCACTGAAGCTTTCTTT
TRBD1 . TRBJ1-4 TRBV7-2 CASSRRTGGAEKLFF TGTGCCAGCAGCCGCAGGACAGGGGGAGCAGAAAAACTGTTTTTT
TRBD1 . TRBJ1-1 TRBV7-2 CASSTRQGMNTEAFF TGTGCCAGCAGCACACGACAGGGCATGAACACTGAAGCTTTCTTT
. . TRBJ1-2 TRBV5-4 CASSRTGSFYGYTF TGTGCCAGCAGCCGCACAGGGTCTTTCTATGGCTACACCTTC
. . TRBJ2-1 TRBV29-1 CSAADNEQFF TGCAGCGCCGCGGACAATGAGCAGTTCTTC
TRBD2 . TRBJ2-7 TRBV6-2/TRBV6-3 CASSYSIGLAGAASYEQYF TGTGCCAGCAGTTACTCGATAGGTTTAGCGGGGGCCGCCTCCTACGAGCAGTACTTC
TRBD1 . TRBJ1-1 TRBV7-7 CASPGGTEAFF TGTGCTAGCCCAGGGGGCACTGAAGCTTTCTTT
. . TRBJ1-1 TRBV18 CASSPQVGNTEAFF TGTGCCAGCTCACCACAAGTCGGGAACACTGAAGCTTTCTTT
. . TRBJ1-1 TRBV27 CASSYNSRNTEAFF TGTGCCAGCAGTTATAACAGTCGTAACACTGAAGCTTTCTTT
. few TRBJ1-2 TRBV4-2 CASSLNRVADGYTF TGTGCCAGCAGCCTAAACAGGGTGGCAGATGGCTACACCTTC
. . TRBJ1-1 TRBV30 CAWTPLTVTEAFF TGTGCCTGGACCCCCCTGACAGTTACTGAAGCTTTCTTT
TRBD1 once TRBJ2-2 TRBV7-9 CASSPKGGGNTGELFF TGTGCCAGCAGCCCGAAAGGGGGCGGGAACACCGGGGAGCTGTTTTTT
TRBD2 . TRBJ2-1 TRBV5-4 CASSPTSGGLYSYNEQFF TGTGCCAGCAGCCCAACTAGCGGGGGCCTCTACTCCTACAATGAGCAGTTCTTC
. once TRBJ1-3 TRBV9 CASSVGGNGNTIYF TGTGCCAGCAGCGTAGGAGGTAATGGAAACACCATATATTTT
TRBD1 . TRBJ2-7 TRBV6-2/TRBV6-3 CASSWDRGHPEQYF TGTGCCAGCAGCTGGGACAGGGGCCATCCCGAGCAGTACTTC
. . TRBJ1-5 TRBV6-5 CASSLISNQPQHF TGTGCCAGCAGCCTAATTAGCAATCAGCCCCAGCATTTT
TRBD2 . TRBJ2-5 TRBV7-3 CASSVHTGTSRETQYF TGTGCCAGCAGCGTCCATACCGGGACTAGCAGAGAGACCCAGTACTTC
TRBD1 . TRBJ2-7 TRBV10-3 CATDRQGRGEQYF TGTGCCACCGATCGACAGGGTCGGGGCGAGCAGTACTTC
. . TRBJ2-6 TRBV25-1 CASSERWGANVLTF TGTGCCAGCAGTGAACGGTGGGGGGCCAACGTCCTGACTTTC
TRBD1 . TRBJ1-2 TRBV7-9 CASSYTMTGMRGYTF TGTGCCAGCAGCTATACCATGACAGGGATGAGGGGCTACACCTTC
. . TRBJ2-7 TRBV2 CASRYDRSPYDEQYF TGTGCCAGCAGGTACGACAGGTCACCGTACGACGAGCAGTACTTC
. . TRBJ2-1 TRBV11-2 CAASSQVMQGGEQFF TGTGCCGCCAGCAGCCAAGTCATGCAGGGGGGTGAGCAGTTCTTC
. . TRBJ1-1 TRBV5-1 CASSLFGGQGTEAFF TGCGCCAGCAGCCTGTTTGGCGGCCAGGGGACTGAAGCTTTCTTT
TRBD2 . TRBJ2-3 TRBV25-1 CASSKAGMTDTQYF TGTGCCAGCAGTAAAGCGGGGATGACAGATACGCAGTATTTT
. . TRBJ2-3 TRBV4-3 CASSQDRFRGGSDTQYF TGCGCCAGCAGCCAAGATCGTTTCAGGGGCGGATCAGATACGCAGTATTTT
. . TRBJ1-1 TRBV3-1/TRBV3-2 CASSQEAGRGTEAFF TGTGCCAGCAGCCAAGAGGCAGGGAGGGGCACTGAAGCTTTCTTT
. . TRBJ2-5 TRBV3-1/TRBV3-2 CASSRLSAAQETQYF TGTGCCAGCAGCCGCCTTAGTGCGGCCCAAGAGACCCAGTACTTC
. few TRBJ1-5 TRBV10-3 CAISESGGSNQPQHF TGTGCCATCAGTGAGTCGGGGGGAAGCAATCAGCCCCAGCATTTT
. . TRBJ1-1 TRBV11-3 CASSYYGDTEAFF TGTGCCAGCAGCTACTACGGCGACACTGAAGCTTTCTTT
TRBD2 . TRBJ2-7 TRBV7-2 CASSSTGGGLAGGHYEQYF TGTGCCAGCAGCTCTACCGGCGGGGGACTAGCGGGGGGCCACTACGAGCAGTACTTC
TRBD1 . TRBJ1-2 TRBV30 CAWTRDRGRYGYTF TGTGCCTGGACTAGGGACAGGGGAAGATATGGCTACACCTTC
TRBD2 . TRBJ2-2 TRBV30 CAWGLEGGELFF TGTGCCTGGGGACTAGAAGGCGGGGAGCTGTTTTTT
. . TRBJ2-5 TRBV29-1 CSATSIPQETQYF TGCAGCGCCACGAGTATCCCACAAGAGACCCAGTACTTC
. . TRBJ2-7 TRBV10-3 CAISRDRTYEQYF TGTGCCATCAGTCGCGACAGGACCTACGAGCAGTACTTC
TRBD1 . TRBJ1-5 TRBV14 CASSQESGTVMDHSNQPQHF TGTGCCAGCAGCCAAGAATCCGGGACAGTCATGGATCATAGCAATCAGCCCCAGCATTTT
TRBD1 . TRBJ1-4 TRBV9 CASSAFSGTGELFF TGTGCCAGCAGCGCCTTCTCCGGGACAGGGGAACTGTTTTTT
. few TRBJ2-2 TRBV24-1 CATSDLGGPDTGELFF TGTGCCACCAGTGATTTAGGAGGGCCAGACACCGGGGAGCTGTTTTTT